A selection of T cell receptor beta chains follows, all from one sample in a study of T cell responses to AZD1222 COVID-19 vaccine. Assay: immunoSEQ multiplex PCR; the TCRdb copy retains only in-frame clones and omits some. The sample lists 130,000 to 150,000 clones, under 95% occurring once. This sample comprised peripheral blood, obtained on day 0 of AZD1222 vaccination. The receptors here all came from an adult in good health. Both conserved end residues are part of each CDR3. Each record gives: V gene, J gene, CDR3 protein.

V gene: TRBV6-6; J gene: TRBJ1-2; CDR3 protein: CASSYSKTGGGGYTF
V gene: TRBV6-5; J gene: TRBJ2-3; CDR3 protein: CASRLTRGADTQYF
V gene: TRBV5-1; J gene: TRBJ2-5; CDR3 protein: CASSSGQGRQETQYF
V gene: TRBV6-5; J gene: TRBJ1-6; CDR3 protein: CASSYSDRGGSPLHF
V gene: TRBV7-2; J gene: TRBJ1-2; CDR3 protein: CASSITGTELYGYTF
V gene: TRBV5-1; J gene: TRBJ2-5; CDR3 protein: CASSAGTRYQETQYF
V gene: TRBV7-9; J gene: TRBJ2-1; CDR3 protein: CASSLAAWSSNEQFF
V gene: TRBV5-1; J gene: TRBJ1-4; CDR3 protein: CASSSTTNEKLFF
V gene: TRBV7-9; J gene: TRBJ2-3; CDR3 protein: CASSSKRPDTQYF
V gene: TRBV18; J gene: TRBJ2-7; CDR3 protein: CASSPGTVINEQYF
V gene: TRBV18; J gene: TRBJ1-5; CDR3 protein: CASSPSDWSQPQHF
V gene: TRBV5-1; J gene: TRBJ2-3; CDR3 protein: CASSAGTALTDTQYF
V gene: TRBV21-1; J gene: TRBJ1-5; CDR3 protein: CASSKPLGTGGEGQPQHF
V gene: TRBV7-2; J gene: TRBJ2-5; CDR3 protein: CASSLGPQETQYF
V gene: TRBV4-1; J gene: TRBJ2-7; CDR3 protein: CASSRGTGGSYEQYF
V gene: TRBV9; J gene: TRBJ2-3; CDR3 protein: CASSPLGTDTQYF
V gene: TRBV15; J gene: TRBJ2-7; CDR3 protein: CATSRDGPSYEQYF
V gene: TRBV27; J gene: TRBJ1-2; CDR3 protein: CASSPGRGSNYGYTF
V gene: TRBV5-1; J gene: TRBJ2-3; CDR3 protein: CASSYPGSTDTQYF
V gene: TRBV29-1; J gene: TRBJ2-5; CDR3 protein: CSVGSLMGQETQYF
V gene: TRBV28; J gene: TRBJ2-2; CDR3 protein: CASSLFMRVLKTGELFF
V gene: TRBV4-2; J gene: TRBJ2-1; CDR3 protein: CASSQEGSSYNEQFF
V gene: TRBV4-2; J gene: TRBJ2-1; CDR3 protein: CASSQDWRGDPYNEQFF
V gene: TRBV5-1; J gene: TRBJ1-1; CDR3 protein: CASSPPGGGTEAFF
V gene: TRBV2; J gene: TRBJ1-5; CDR3 protein: CASSPRTGGNQPQHF
V gene: TRBV10-3; J gene: TRBJ1-2; CDR3 protein: CAISDRDRVGGYTF
V gene: TRBV7-9; J gene: TRBJ2-7; CDR3 protein: CASSQGAQDYEQYF
V gene: TRBV15; J gene: TRBJ1-4; CDR3 protein: CATSYNPATGRNEKLFF
V gene: TRBV10-3; J gene: TRBJ2-1; CDR3 protein: CAIGQGWETYNEQFF
V gene: TRBV28; J gene: TRBJ1-2; CDR3 protein: CASSTIDRSYYGYTF
V gene: TRBV24-1; J gene: TRBJ2-3; CDR3 protein: CAASGGSTDTQYF
V gene: TRBV4-2; J gene: TRBJ2-3; CDR3 protein: CASSQGRVRGAGTDTQYF
V gene: TRBV28; J gene: TRBJ1-5; CDR3 protein: CASSSTEGTGDQPQHF
V gene: TRBV7-9; J gene: TRBJ1-4; CDR3 protein: CASSLGSQGSEKLFF
V gene: TRBV7-2; J gene: TRBJ2-7; CDR3 protein: CASRYTSGGWYEQYF
V gene: TRBV30; J gene: TRBJ1-1; CDR3 protein: CAWSSGVTEAFF
V gene: TRBV7-9; J gene: TRBJ2-5; CDR3 protein: CASSFQGRGAQETQYF
V gene: TRBV11-2; J gene: TRBJ1-5; CDR3 protein: CASSLDRNQPQHF
V gene: TRBV7-8; J gene: TRBJ1-2; CDR3 protein: CASSLSGPGGYTF
V gene: TRBV3-1/TRBV3-2; J gene: TRBJ1-1; CDR3 protein: CASSQDKGFSEAFF
V gene: TRBV18; J gene: TRBJ2-7; CDR3 protein: CASSGTGEYYEQYF
V gene: TRBV9; J gene: TRBJ1-1; CDR3 protein: CASRYGGVRGEAFF
V gene: TRBV10-2; J gene: TRBJ2-7; CDR3 protein: CASSTSESYEQYF
V gene: TRBV18; J gene: TRBJ1-4; CDR3 protein: CASSPPDRAVTNEKLFF
V gene: TRBV9; J gene: TRBJ2-5; CDR3 protein: CASSPGGDWGTQYF